Listed below are T cell receptor beta chains from one sample, sequenced in a study of blood T cell repertoires in COVID-19. TCRdb keeps only in-frame clones here, not all; method: immunoSEQ multiplex PCR. The table shows fewer than 80,000 clones, with roughly 85% occurring only once. Sample: peripheral blood. Source of these receptors: a woman of 80 years or more with acute or convalescent COVID-19. Each CDR3 is given with its conserved first and last residue. Each record gives: V gene, D gene, clone size, J gene, CDR3 protein. D genes are given only for firm matches. A row's size may be missing; if present it is once, few, many or a size class.

TRBV5-1,TRBD1,-,TRBJ2-3,CASSLGDRVWQADTQYF
TRBV18,TRBD1,-,TRBJ1-2,CASSPRGGDGYTF
TRBV24-1,-,-,TRBJ2-2,CATSDKGVGNTGELFF
TRBV10-3,-,-,TRBJ1-3,CAIKAPGEGNTIYF
TRBV27,TRBD2,-,TRBJ2-1,CASSVSGGGHEQFF
TRBV6-6,-,-,TRBJ2-2,CASRNSGGVDTGELFF
TRBV4-1,-,-,TRBJ2-2,CASSPRVPTNTGELFF
TRBV7-6,-,-,TRBJ1-1,CASKKSGLLNTEAFF
TRBV29-1,-,-,TRBJ1-2,CSVGGWQPNYGYTF
TRBV20-1,-,-,TRBJ1-5,CSASPRASNQPQHF
TRBV27,TRBD1,-,TRBJ2-7,CASSHWDRGHEQYF
TRBV11-2,-,once,TRBJ2-3,CASSLAGGASTDTQYF
TRBV7-3,-,-,TRBJ2-2,CASSLNGNTGELFF
TRBV5-6,-,-,TRBJ1-4,CASSLAPGGGSREKLFF
TRBV4-1,-,-,TRBJ1-2,CASSQIRRVDGYTF
TRBV5-1,TRBD1,few,TRBJ2-2,CASTKTGGDLTGELFF
TRBV9,-,-,TRBJ2-7,CASSPRQGTTYEQYF
TRBV3-1/TRBV3-2,TRBD2,-,TRBJ2-6,CASSQGGGSGANVLTF
TRBV5-4,-,-,TRBJ1-1,CASSLGGRVGTEAFF
TRBV7-9,TRBD1,few,TRBJ2-7,CASSADRVGHDEQYF
TRBV12-3/TRBV12-4,-,-,TRBJ1-3,CASTLSPGNTIYF
TRBV6-5,-,-,TRBJ2-6,CASSESGEGANVLTF
TRBV7-8,-,-,TRBJ2-5,CASSLGSIRQPSQETQYF
TRBV6-1,-,-,TRBJ1-1,CASSDAGRRNTEAFF
TRBV7-3,-,-,TRBJ2-1,CASSPVAVPGNEQFF
TRBV5-1,TRBD1,-,TRBJ2-7,CASSPDRGTNYEQYF
TRBV11-2,-,-,TRBJ2-3,CASSLSAGTDTQYF
TRBV5-1,-,-,TRBJ2-5,CASSGRGEETQYF